This T cell receptor beta chain is from a study of blood T cell repertoires in COVID-19. Across the study: PBMCs, B-cell-depleted T cells, or T cells provided the cDNA or gDNA that made up the material.

In the original processing: Amplification of reference gene primers was used by the study to estimate nucleated cell counts. Produced via immunoSEQ multiplex PCR; TCRdb's table is partial and in-frame only. That table gives V, J and clone size, and the DNA gave D and trimming. There are approximately 140,000 clones in the sample; about 89% occur only once, and more than 15% lies in the top ten. For this clone: A junction end diverges from the germline sequence, so it may reflect a read error.

This sequence was found in a man aged 50 or older with active or convalescent COVID-19. Sample: peripheral blood.

The CDR3 DNA follows: TGTGCCAGCAACTTATGGGGCTCAGGGCTCAATGAGCAGTTCTTC. As protein: CASNLWGSGLNEQFF. This chain connects TRBV13 to TRBJ2-1; D is perhaps TRBD1 (5 bases). Germline V CDR1 and CDR2: PRHDT, FYEKMQ (reference sequence). The CDR3 is 15 amino acids.